Following are 28 T cell receptor beta chains from one sample sequenced in a study of early T cells in non-severe SARS-CoV-2 infection. TCRdb analysed the 5' RACE reads with MiXCR anew, one entry per CDR3 protein. The repertoire holds about 77,000 distinct CDR3 sequences, 15% to 20% seen once, with approximately 2.9% in the top ten. Material: whole blood. The receptors stem from an adult who was a healthcare worker with PCR-confirmed SARS-CoV-2 infection or an uninfected control (not recorded which).

The gene calls are TRBV27 and TRBJ2-5; no clear D gene. The V end lost 0 bases, the J end lost 4 bases, and 9 bases lay between the germline ends. The CDR3 spans 14 residues. Germline lookup yields CDR1 MNHEY and CDR2 SMNVEV (reference sequence). The CDR3 protein is CASSLSKARETQYF. The CDR3, as DNA: TGTGCCAGCAGTTTATCGAAGGCAAGAGAGACCCAGTACTTC.

The chain is built from TRBV28 and TRBJ2-7, with TRBD2 as a possible D gene (5 bases). Per germline, CDR1 MDHEN and CDR2 SYDVKM. The CDR3 has 15 residues. The V end lost 2 bases, the J end lost 3 bases, and 14 bases lay between the germline ends. The CDR3 loop is CASSLPGESDYEQYF. The CDR3 bases are TGTGCCAGCAGTTTACCCGGGGAATCGGACTACGAGCAGTACTTC.

A few counts support this clonotype. The V call is TRBV20-1, the J call TRBJ2-7, with 8 bases matching TRBD1. The CDR3 extends over 14 amino acids. The germline gives CDR1 DFQATT, CDR2 SNEGSKA (reference sequence). Unmatched junction bases numbered 11, after V lost 7 bases and J lost 3 bases. This chain's CDR3 is CSVESGQGIYEQYF. In nucleotides, the CDR3 is TGCAGTGTCGAGTCAGGACAGGGAATCTACGAGCAGTACTTC.

This clonotype has ten or more counts. The V call is TRBV12-3 or TRBV12-4, the J call TRBJ2-2; TRBD2 aligns across 7 bases. The CDR3 loop spans 16 amino acids. V trimming: 3 bases; J trimming: 0 bases; junction bases outside the gene matches: 4. CDR3 loop: CASSFYSGSNTGELFF. The DNA for the CDR3 is TGTGCCAGCAGTTTTTATAGCGGGTCGAACACCGGGGAGCTGTTTTTT.

This clonotype was seen ten or more times. The chain joins TRBV5-4 to TRBJ2-3, with D uncertain. Trimming shortened V by 3 bases and J by 2 bases, and 10 bases separated the two germline ends. The CDR3 is 14 residues long. In germline, CDR1 is SGHNT, CDR2 YYREEE (reference sequence). CDR3 residues: CASSSDGVTDTQYF. The CDR3 DNA reads TGTGCCAGCAGCTCCGACGGAGTCACAGATACGCAGTATTTT.

This clonotype was seen more than once but under ten times. The chain joins TRBV12-5 to TRBJ2-5, with a tentative D call TRBD2 (6 bases). This CDR3 is built from 15 residues. Germline lookup yields CDR1 LGHNT and CDR2 FRNRAP. The ends were cut back, 1 base at V and 2 bases at J, with 11 bases in the middle. Here the CDR3 reads CASGLGTSHQETQYF. CDR3 nucleotides: TGTGCTAGTGGTTTGGGAACTAGCCATCAAGAGACCCAGTACTTC.

CDR3 nucleotides: TGTGCCAGCAGCCTCGCGGGGACTAGCGGGGGCTACGAGCAGTACTTC. It translates to CASSLAGTSGGYEQYF. J is TRBJ2-7 and V is TRBV2; 14 bases match TRBD2. Trimming removed 6 bases from V and 3 bases from J; junction bases left unmatched: 7. The CDR3 runs 16 residues. The germline V gene has CDR1 SNHLY and CDR2 FYNNEI.

The chain uses TRBV12-3 or TRBV12-4 and TRBJ2-7, with D possibly matching TRBD1 (6 bases). V lost 6 bases to trimming and J lost 0 bases, with 18 bases between them. The CDR3 loop spans 16 amino acids. The CDR3: CASSPFGGGPSYEQYF. The CDR3 DNA reads as TGTGCCAGCAGCCCTTTTGGGGGCGGTCCCTCCTACGAGCAGTACTTC.

The chain links TRBV7-9 to TRBJ2-3, with TRBD2 matching over 12 bases. CDR3 length: 16 amino acids. CDR1 and CDR2 from the germline V gene are SEHNR and FQNEAQ (reference sequence). Trimming at V came to 7 bases and at J to 2 bases, leaving 7 bases not matched to a gene. This CDR3 reads CASIRSSGGATDTQYF. As DNA, the CDR3 is TGTGCCAGCATCAGGTCTAGCGGGGGGGCCACAGATACGCAGTATTTT.

Many counts were recorded for this clonotype. The chain uses TRBV21-1 and TRBJ2-1; the table calls TRBD2, which could not be checked here. TRBV21-1 is a listed pseudogene. This CDR3 is built from 17 residues. The CDR3 sequence is CASSPRRGGSPYNEQFF. CDR3 coding DNA: TGTGCCAGCAGCCCCCGACGGGGCGGGAGTCCCTACAATGAGCAGTTCTTC.

This clonotype has only a few counts. The chain is built from TRBV6-2 or TRBV6-3 and TRBJ1-5, with a possible D match to TRBD1 (5 bases). The CDR3 contains 16 residues. Looked up from germline, CDR1 is MNHEY and CDR2 is SVGEGT. Trimming left V 6 bases short and J 5 bases short, with 20 bases between. CDR3 bases: TGTGCCAGCAGGAACCCTCGGGACCAGCCTCATCAGCCCCAGCATTTT. Encoded protein: CASRNPRDQPHQPQHF.

The V and J genes are TRBV6-1 and TRBJ1-2; perhaps TRBD1 as D (5 bases). CDR3 size: 14 residues. The germline V gene has CDR1 MNHNS and CDR2 SASEGT. Trimming stripped 8 bases from V and 10 bases from J, with 23 bases between. Here the CDR3 reads CASCSPGRLWSYTF. The CDR3 DNA follows: TGTGCCAGCTGTTCTCCGGGACGTCTATGGTCCTACACCTTC.

CDR3 loop: CASSGHGGGGASTDTQYF. CDR3 in DNA: TGCGCCAGCAGTGGTCACGGGGGGGGCGGAGCTAGCACAGATACGCAGTATTTT. The V gene is TRBV10-2, the J gene TRBJ2-3; 8 nucleotides align to TRBD2. The CDR3 is 18 amino acids. The V and J ends lost 4 bases and 0 bases, in that order; junction bases with no gene match: 12. Germline CDR1 is WSHSY and CDR2 is SAAADI.

In its sample, this clonotype was seen many times. The V gene is TRBV11-3, the J gene TRBJ1-1, with D tentatively TRBD1 (5 bases). CDR3 length equals 11 residues. Trimming took off 6 bases at V and 5 bases at J, with 7 bases between the two ends. Germline lookup yields CDR1 SGHNT and CDR2 YENEEA. CDR3: CASSRGTEAFF. For the CDR3, the DNA is TGTGCCAGCAGTCGGGGGACTGAAGCTTTCTTT.

This clonotype appeared a few times. The CDR3 bases are TGCAGTGCTAGGGAGGCAGGGTATAGCAATCAGCCCCAGCATTTT. Amino acid sequence: CSAREAGYSNQPQHF. This chain joins TRBV20-1 and TRBJ1-5; maybe TRBD1 (5 bases). This CDR3 is 15 amino acids long. CDR1 and CDR2 from the germline V gene are DFQATT and SNEGSKA (reference sequence). Trimming stripped 3 bases from V and 0 bases from J, with 12 bases between.

The gene calls are TRBV6-6 and TRBJ1-2, with D hard to call. This CDR3 is 15 amino acids long. V lost 4 bases to trimming and J lost 4 bases, with 16 bases between them. The germline CDR1 and CDR2 sequences are MNHNY and SVGAGI (reference sequence). CDR3 bases: TGTGCCAGCAGTTTATCGTCTGGGTTAAGCTATGGCTACACCTTC. It specifies CASSLSSGLSYGYTF.

This chain connects TRBV29-1 to TRBJ2-4, with D uncertain. This CDR3 is 12 amino acids long. Per the germline V gene, CDR1 is SQVTM and CDR2 is ANQGSEA. With 7 bases removed from V and 7 bases from J, the gap between germline ends came to 14 bases. CDR3 region: CSAGESWNIQYF. DNA for the CDR3: TGCAGCGCGGGCGAAAGTTGGAACATTCAGTACTTC. Full variable domain (outside the CDR3, taken from reference TRBV29-1 and TRBJ2-4): SAVISQKPSRDICQRGTSLTIQCQVDSQVTMMFWYRQQPGQSLTLIATANQGSEATYESGFVIDKFPISRPNLTFSTLTVSNMSPEDSSIYLCSAGESWNIQYFGAGTRLSVL.

The V gene is TRBV12-3 or TRBV12-4, the J gene TRBJ2-4, with a weak D call TRBD1 (6 bases). This CDR3 has 16 amino acids. Trimming took off 1 base at V and 0 bases at J, with 10 bases between the two ends. The CDR3 bases are TGTGCCAGCAGTTTAGGGCCAGGGGTAGCCAAAAACATTCAGTACTTC. Its protein is CASSLGPGVAKNIQYF.

This sequence joins TRBV12-5 and TRBJ2-3; TRBD1 might be the D (7 bases). The CDR3 has 15 amino acids. Germline V CDR1 and CDR2: LGHNT, FRNRAP. V gave up 8 bases and J gave up 3 bases, with 18 bases separating them. The CDR3 reads CASPLLTGRTDTQYF. The DNA of the CDR3 is TGTGCTAGTCCTCTCTTGACAGGGAGGACAGATACGCAGTATTTT.

Only a few counts were recorded for this clonotype. V usage is TRBV3-1 and J usage is TRBJ2-6; no reliable D call. This CDR3 has 15 residues. The V end lost 4 bases, the J end lost 0 bases, and 7 bases lay between the germline ends. CDR1 and CDR2 from the germline V gene are LGHDT and YNNKEL (reference sequence). The CDR3 DNA sequence: TGTGCCAGCAGCCCGAGGTTCTCTGGGGCCAACGTCCTGACTTTC. Residues: CASSPRFSGANVLTF.

This clonotype was observed a few times. This rearrangement joins TRBV10-3 to TRBJ2-2; D unresolved. The CDR3 runs to 13 residues. CDR1 and CDR2 (germline): ENHRY, SYGVKD. Between the trimmed V and J ends, which lost 2 bases and 4 bases, there was a span of 5 bases. The CDR3 protein is CAISEGATGELFF. Written as DNA, the CDR3 is TGTGCCATCAGTGAGGGAGCCACCGGGGAGCTGTTTTTT.

The V and J genes are TRBV20-1 and TRBJ1-5; TRBD1 might be the D (5 bases). Germline V lookup: CDR1 DFQATT, CDR2 SNEGSKA (reference sequence). V was cut by 3 bases and J by 4 bases, with 13 bases left in between. CDR3 length: 14 amino acids. The CDR3 is CSARRQGGNQPQHF. In nucleotides, the CDR3 is TGCAGTGCTAGGAGGCAGGGTGGGAATCAGCCCCAGCATTTT.

This clonotype was found a few times. The chain recombines TRBV14 with TRBJ1-5; D unresolved. V lost 2 bases and J 4 bases, leaving 6 bases between the germline ends. CDR1 SGHDN and CDR2 FVKESK come from the germline V gene. The CDR3 has 13 amino acids. CDR3 DNA sequence: TGTGCCAGCAGCCAATTCAGTAATCAGCCCCAGCATTTT. Translation: CASSQFSNQPQHF.

This chain links TRBV5-1 with TRBJ2-2, with TRBD2 as a possible D gene (5 bases). V gave up 0 bases and J gave up 3 bases, with 12 bases separating them. CDR1 is SGHRS and CDR2 is YFSETQ in the germline V gene. This CDR3 contains 16 residues. CDR3 in amino acids: CASSLGSGLHTGELFF. DNA for the CDR3: TGCGCCAGCAGCTTGGGGAGCGGACTCCACACCGGGGAGCTGTTTTTT.

The chain has TRBV28 and TRBJ2-2; maybe TRBD2 (6 bases). V gave up 10 bases and J gave up 1 base, with 13 bases separating them. Germline V gives CDR1 MDHEN, CDR2 SYDVKM. This CDR3 comprises 14 residues. CDR3 sequence (DNA): TGTGCCATAGGGACTGCCGGGAACACCGGGGAGCTGTTTTTT. It codes for CAIGTAGNTGELFF.

A few counts support this clonotype. The chain joins TRBV2 to TRBJ2-7; TRBD1 might be the D (5 bases). The CDR3 spans 14 residues. From germline, CDR1 is SNHLY and CDR2 FYNNEI. V shed 3 bases and J shed 0 bases, with 9 bases lying between them. CDR3 sequence: CASSDRANSYEQYF. The CDR3 region has the DNA TGTGCCAGCAGTGACAGGGCTAACTCCTACGAGCAGTACTTC. Filled out from reference TRBV2 and TRBJ2-7, the complete variable domain reads EPEVTQTPSHQVTQMGQEVILRCVPISNHLYFYWYRQILGQKVEFLVSFYNNEISEKSEIFDDQFSVERPDGSNFTLKIRSTKLEDSAMYFCASSDRANSYEQYFGPGTRLTVT.

V usage is TRBV6-2 or TRBV6-3 and J usage is TRBJ2-4; 7 positions match TRBD2. The CDR3 length is 17 residues. Germline V lookup: CDR1 MNHEY, CDR2 SVGEGT. With 0 bases clipped from V and 10 bases from J, the junction kept 15 bases outside the gene matches. The DNA of the CDR3 is TGTGCCAGCAGTTACTCTTCGGTTAGCGGGCCCTCCCCAATTCAGTACTTC. Protein sequence: CASSYSSVSGPSPIQYF.

A word on this clonotype: Mismatch with germline at one junction end may stem from a read error. The chain recombines TRBV14 with TRBJ1-6, with D perhaps matching TRBD1 (5 bases). Per the germline V gene, CDR1 is SGHDN and CDR2 is FVKESK. The CDR3 runs to 15 residues. CDR3 sequence: CASSQGGWGSSSLHF. The CDR3 DNA reads TGTGCCAGCAGCCAAGGGGGGTGGGGCAGTTCATCCCTCCACTTT.